One and the same sample provided the 24 T cell receptor beta chains below, sequenced in a study of T cells in women clearing cervical HPV infection. The repertoire was sequenced with immunoSEQ multiplex PCR; TCRdb's copy has only in-frame clones and lacks some. The listing records about 32,000 clones. Material: blood buffy coat. The receptor set was obtained from a woman aged 18 to 69 with a cervical HPV16 infection that either progressed to CIN3+ or cleared (not recorded which).

On this clone itself: The read falls 3 residues short of the CDR3 end, and the missing part is taken from the germline J gene. J is TRBJ2-2 and V is TRBV10-2, with 8 bases fitting TRBD1. The CDR3 is made up of 15 amino acids. V lost 4 bases, J lost 5 bases, and 6 bases stayed unmatched. CDR1 is WSHSY and CDR2 is SAAADI in the germline V gene. The CDR3 spells CASSGWDRFTGELFF. The sequenced part of the CDR3 DNA is TGCGCCAGCAGTGGATGGGACAGGTTTACCGGGGAG.

Concerning this clone itself: The read halts 3 residues ahead of the CDR3 end, with the missing end drawn from the germline J gene. The V gene is TRBV19, the J gene TRBJ2-7; the D gene is possibly TRBD1 (6 bases). The CDR3 sequence is 15 residues long. Germline CDR1 LNHDA, CDR2 SQIVND (reference sequence). Trimming removed 5 bases at V and 3 bases at J, with 17 bases between. CDR3 bases read: TGTGCCAGTAGTCTGCGGACAGCCGTGGACTACGAG. It translates to CASSLRTAVDYE. The full CDR3 protein reads CASSLRTAVDYEQYF. The whole variable domain, remainder taken from reference TRBV19 and TRBJ2-7, is DGGITQSPKYLFRKEGQNVTLSCEQNLNHDAMYWYRQDPGQGLRLIYYSQIVNDFQKGDIAEGYSVSREKKESFPLTVTSAQKNPTAFYLCASSLRTAVDYEQYFGPGTRLTVT.

Note on this clone: The read finishes 3 residues shy of the CDR3 end, and the germline J gene is used to complete it. The V gene is TRBV7-9, the J gene TRBJ1-2; D may be TRBD1 (5 bases). This CDR3 is built from 15 residues. Germline CDR1 reads SEHNR; CDR2 reads FQNEAQ (reference sequence). The CDR3 loop is CASSFPGLAGGDYTF. Incomplete CDR3 DNA: TGTGCCAGCAGCTTCCCGGGACTAGCGGGGGGTGAC.

About this clone: The CDR3 extends 3 residues past the end of the read, so its final part is completed from the germline J gene. The rearrangement uses TRBV29-1 and TRBJ2-3; 9 bases agree with TRBD1. CDR3 length equals 14 residues. Looked up from germline, CDR1 is SQVTM and CDR2 is ANQGSEA. Unmatched junction bases numbered 6, after V lost 6 bases and J lost 2 bases. CDR3 protein: CSVPGTGYTDTQYF. The sequenced CDR3 bases are TGCAGCGTCCCCGGGACAGGGTACACAGATACG.

As concerns this clone: Read data end 3 residues before the CDR3 end; the end is taken from the germline J gene. The chain joins TRBV29-1 to TRBJ2-2, with 8 bases matching TRBD2. This CDR3 contains 14 residues. V lost 4 bases and J lost 3; bases outside the gene matches: 4. CDR1 is SQVTM, CDR2 ANQGSEA, per germline. Partial CDR3 DNA: TGCAGCGTTGGGACTAGCCGGGACACCGGGGAG. Protein: CSVGTSRDTGE. The whole CDR3 protein is CSVGTSRDTGELFF.

A word on this clone: The read ends 3 residues early relative to the CDR3; the germline J gene fills the gap. This chain joins TRBV11-3 and TRBJ1-1, with TRBD1 identical over 7 bases. The CDR3 runs 15 residues. With 4 bases clipped from V and 0 bases from J, the junction kept 5 bases outside the gene matches. Looked up from germline, CDR1 is SGHNT and CDR2 is YENEEA. CDR3 DNA, as far as it was read: TGTGCCAGCAGCTCAAGACAGGGAGTGAACACTGAA. Translation: CASSSRQGVNTE. The CDR3 as a whole reads CASSSRQGVNTEAFF.

Details on this clone: One end of the junction does not line up with germline, which may come from a read error. The read terminates 3 residues before the CDR3 end, so the remaining end is supplied by the germline J gene. The chain uses TRBV4-2 and TRBJ2-2; 8 bases align to TRBD2. CDR3 size: 16 residues. The V gene's germline CDR1 is LGHNA and CDR2 YNFKEQ. The CDR3 DNA, read in part, is TGCGCCAGCACACATGAGGCGGGGGGAGACACCGGGGAG. Amino acids: CASTHEAGGDTGE. The CDR3 in full is CASTHEAGGDTGELFF.

About this clone: The CDR3 end is not reached by the read, which stops 3 residues before it; the germline J gene fills it in. The V call is TRBV5-1, the J call TRBJ2-4; 8 bases are shared with TRBD2. The CDR3 sequence is 16 residues long. Looked up from germline, CDR1 is SGHRS and CDR2 is YFSETQ. The V segment lost 4 bases and the J segment 2 bases; nucleotides outside the gene matches: 8. Incomplete CDR3 DNA: TGCGCCAGCAGCCCCGGGGGGGGCGGAACCAAAAACATT. Translating it yields CASSPGGGGTKNI. The CDR3, in full, reads CASSPGGGGTKNIQYF.

About this clone: The read finishes 3 residues shy of the CDR3 end, and the germline J gene is used to complete it. The V and J genes are TRBV12-3 or TRBV12-4 and TRBJ1-4; possible D gene TRBD1, 5 bases. The CDR3 contains 15 residues. V was cut by 2 bases and J by 7 bases, with 14 bases left in between. Incomplete CDR3 DNA: TGTGCCAGCAGTTTACAGAGGGGATGGGGTGAAAAA. Its translation: CASSLQRGWGEK. The CDR3 reads in full as CASSLQRGWGEKLFF.

Worth noting for this clone: The read terminates 3 residues ahead of where the CDR3 ends, so the germline J gene completes it. The V call is TRBV6-2 or TRBV6-3, the J call TRBJ2-7; 9 bases line up with TRBD2. J lost 2 bases, V lost 2 bases, and 10 bases had no gene match. From germline, CDR1 is MNHEY and CDR2 SVGEGT. This CDR3 is 17 amino acids long. The sequenced CDR3 bases are TGTGCCAGCAGTTACGATAGGAGATCTAGCGGGGCCTACGAG. The encoded protein is CASSYDRRSSGAYE. Given in full, the CDR3 is CASSYDRRSSGAYEQYF.

The CDR3 bases that were read are TGTGCCTGGAGCCCGGGACAGGGATTAGGTGGT. Protein sequence: CAWSPGQGLGG. The CDR3, in full, reads CAWSPGQGLGGQYF. The rearrangement links TRBV30 to TRBJ2-4; 9 nucleotides match TRBD1. The observed sequence ends 3 residues before the CDR3 terminus, with the missing tail filled in from the germline J gene. The CDR3 runs 14 residues. Germline V gene lookup returns CDR1 GTSNPN and CDR2 SVGIG (reference sequence).

As regards this clone: The read ends 3 residues early relative to the CDR3; the germline J gene fills the gap. The J gene is TRBJ2-7, the V gene TRBV30; D is perhaps TRBD2 (5 bases). CDR1 and CDR2 from the germline V gene are GTSNPN and SVGIG (reference sequence). V was shortened by 3 bases and J by 0 bases, with 12 bases between the two germline ends. The CDR3 extends over 14 amino acids. The part of the CDR3 DNA that was read is TGTGCCTGGAGACTAGTTTCTAGCTCCTACGAG. It codes for CAWRLVSSSYE. In full, the CDR3 is CAWRLVSSSYEQYF.

Worth noting for this clone: The CDR3 end lies 3 residues beyond the end of the read and is filled in from the germline J gene. The chain links TRBV30 to TRBJ2-3; D might be TRBD1 (6 bases). The CDR3 totals 12 residues. CDR1 and CDR2 (germline): GTSNPN, SVGIG (reference sequence). CDR3: CASWGQGETQYF. CDR3 bases read: TGTGCCTCCTGGGGGCAGGGAGAGACG.

Regarding this clone: The read ends 3 residues before the CDR3 terminus; that terminus is restored from the germline J gene. The V and J genes are TRBV19 and TRBJ1-4; D might be TRBD1 (6 bases). The CDR3 totals 16 residues. Between the trimmed V and J ends, which lost 5 bases and 3 bases, there was a span of 16 bases. Germline V CDR1 and CDR2: LNHDA, SQIVND (reference sequence). The CDR3 loop reads CASSWGGRGSNEKLFF. The CDR3 bases that were read are TGTGCCAGTAGTTGGGGGGGGCGCGGATCTAATGAAAAA.

Turning to this clone: The read terminates 3 residues ahead of where the CDR3 ends, so the germline J gene completes it. The chain combines TRBV18 with TRBJ1-5; maybe TRBD1 (5 bases). The V and J ends lost 1 base and 1 base respectively, with 11 bases between them. The CDR3 covers 16 residues. Germline V gene lookup returns CDR1 KGHSH and CDR2 LQKENI. The CDR3 bases that were read are TGTGCCAGCTCACCACTCCAGGGCGGCAGCAATCAGCCC. As protein: CASSPLQGGSNQP. The full-length CDR3 reads as CASSPLQGGSNQPQHF.

A remark on this clone: Read coverage stops 3 residues before the CDR3 terminus; the germline J gene supplies the remainder. The chain joins TRBV19 to TRBJ1-5; 8 positions agree with TRBD1. Trimming took 4 bases from V and 5 from J; bases not matched to a gene: 10. The length of the CDR3 is 16 residues. CDR1 is LNHDA and CDR2 is SQIVND in the germline V gene (reference sequence). The sequenced part of the CDR3 DNA is TGTGCCAGTAGTACGTGGCCGGACAGGGCTTATCAGCCC. Its translation is CASSTWPDRAYQP. The whole CDR3 protein is CASSTWPDRAYQPQHF. Full variable domain (missing parts from reference TRBV19 and TRBJ1-5): DGGITQSPKYLFRKEGQNVTLSCEQNLNHDAMYWYRQDPGQGLRLIYYSQIVNDFQKGDIAEGYSVSREKKESFPLTVTSAQKNPTAFYLCASSTWPDRAYQPQHFGDGTRLSIL.

On this clone itself: Read coverage stops 3 residues before the CDR3 terminus; the germline J gene supplies the remainder. The chain uses TRBV2 and TRBJ2-3; a possible D gene is TRBD2 (7 bases). V was shortened by 4 bases and J by 1 base, with 18 bases between the two germline ends. CDR3 length: 17 residues. The germline V gene encodes CDR1 SNHLY and CDR2 FYNNEI. The CDR3 reads CASSGDPLGGRTDTQYF. The sequenced part of the CDR3 DNA is TGTGCCAGCAGTGGCGACCCACTGGGGGGGCGCACAGATACG. The full variable domain, rest sourced from reference TRBV2 and TRBJ2-3, is EPEVTQTPSHQVTQMGQEVILRCVPISNHLYFYWYRQILGQKVEFLVSFYNNEISEKSEIFDDQFSVERPDGSNFTLKIRSTKLEDSAMYFCASSGDPLGGRTDTQYFGPGTRLTVL.

Comments on this clone: Read coverage stops 3 residues before the CDR3 terminus; the germline J gene supplies the remainder. The gene calls are TRBV11-2 and TRBJ2-1; TRBD1 might be the D (5 bases). The CDR3 has 14 residues. Germline V lookup: CDR1 SGHAT, CDR2 FQNNGV. V shed 5 bases and J shed 7 bases, with 15 bases lying between them. Partial CDR3 DNA: TGTGCCAGCAGCCTAGGACACCCTCCAAATGAG. Its translation: CASSLGHPPNE. In full, the CDR3 reads CASSLGHPPNEQFF. Combining the CDR3 with reference TRBV11-2 and TRBJ2-1 gives the whole variable domain EAGVAQSPRYKIIEKRQSVAFWCNPISGHATLYWYQQILGQGPKLLIQFQNNGVVDDSQLPKDRFSAERLKGVDSTLKIQPAKLEDSAVYLCASSLGHPPNEQFFGPGTRLTVL.

Concerning this clone itself: The CDR3 is cut off 3 residues early in the read; its end comes from the germline J gene. V gene TRBV20-1 combines with J gene TRBJ1-2; 7 bases map to TRBD1. The CDR3 runs to 13 residues. V trimming: 2 bases; J trimming: 6 bases; junction bases outside the gene matches: 6. CDR1 is DFQATT, CDR2 SNEGSKA, per germline (reference sequence). The DNA read from the CDR3 is TGCAGTGCTAGACCGACAGGGAGCCATGGC. Translated, it gives CSARPTGSHG. The full CDR3 protein reads CSARPTGSHGYTF.

A remark on this clone: The sequence runs out 3 residues before the end of the CDR3; the remainder is reconstructed from the germline J gene. Different DNA sequences within this sample yield the same CDR3. V usage is TRBV19 and J usage is TRBJ1-3; D remains unclear. V was clipped by 6 bases and J by 1 base, with 10 bases between them. Germline V gives CDR1 LNHDA, CDR2 SQIVND (reference sequence). CDR3 size: 14 residues. The CDR3 bases that were read are TGTGCCAGTAGAGACACTCAGTCTGGAAACACC. Translated: CASRDTQSGNT. The entire CDR3 protein is CASRDTQSGNTIYF.

Of note for this clone: The missing CDR3 end, 3 residues past where the read stops, is filled in from the germline J gene. The J gene is TRBJ2-7, the V gene TRBV19; TRBD2 matches at 8 bases. Germline lookup yields CDR1 LNHDA and CDR2 SQIVND (reference sequence). J gave up 3 bases and V 3 bases, and 1 base lay outside the gene matches. CDR3 length: 13 residues. This CDR3 reads CASSIGTSYEQYF. The sequenced part of the CDR3 DNA is TGTGCCAGTAGTATCGGGACTAGCTACGAG.

About this clone itself: The read is 3 residues too short to cover the CDR3 end, so that end is filled in from the germline J gene. The chain is built from TRBV29-1 and TRBJ2-2; the match to TRBD1 covers 12 bases. This CDR3 is 18 amino acids long. Germline V lookup: CDR1 SQVTM, CDR2 ANQGSEA. The CDR3 here is CSVQPGTGGGEVGEKLFF. The CDR3 bases that were read are TGCAGCGTTCAACCCGGGACAGGGGGCGGCGAGGTGGGTGAAAAG.

Remarks on this clone: The read stops 3 residues short of the end of the CDR3; the missing end is completed from the germline J gene. The rearrangement links TRBV23-1 to TRBJ1-4; 7 bases line up with TRBD1. TRBV23-1 is an ORF for which the function is uncertain. Germline trimming cut 2 bases from V and 0 bases from J; bases unmatched to any gene: 12. This CDR3 comprises 19 residues. The CDR3: CASSQKGEDRIATNEKLFF. The DNA read from the CDR3 is TGCGCCAGCAGTCAAAAAGGGGAGGACAGGATTGCAACTAATGAAAAA.

With respect to this clone: The CDR3 end lies 3 residues beyond the end of the read and is filled in from the germline J gene. The V and J genes are TRBV20-1 and TRBJ2-3, with D perhaps matching TRBD2 (6 bases). The CDR3 totals 16 residues. CDR1 is DFQATT, CDR2 SNEGSKA, per germline (reference sequence). The DNA read from the CDR3 is TGCAGTGCTGTGCGGTCGGTAGCGGTTTACTTAGAGACG. Protein sequence: CSAVRSVAVYLET. The entire CDR3 protein is CSAVRSVAVYLETQYF.